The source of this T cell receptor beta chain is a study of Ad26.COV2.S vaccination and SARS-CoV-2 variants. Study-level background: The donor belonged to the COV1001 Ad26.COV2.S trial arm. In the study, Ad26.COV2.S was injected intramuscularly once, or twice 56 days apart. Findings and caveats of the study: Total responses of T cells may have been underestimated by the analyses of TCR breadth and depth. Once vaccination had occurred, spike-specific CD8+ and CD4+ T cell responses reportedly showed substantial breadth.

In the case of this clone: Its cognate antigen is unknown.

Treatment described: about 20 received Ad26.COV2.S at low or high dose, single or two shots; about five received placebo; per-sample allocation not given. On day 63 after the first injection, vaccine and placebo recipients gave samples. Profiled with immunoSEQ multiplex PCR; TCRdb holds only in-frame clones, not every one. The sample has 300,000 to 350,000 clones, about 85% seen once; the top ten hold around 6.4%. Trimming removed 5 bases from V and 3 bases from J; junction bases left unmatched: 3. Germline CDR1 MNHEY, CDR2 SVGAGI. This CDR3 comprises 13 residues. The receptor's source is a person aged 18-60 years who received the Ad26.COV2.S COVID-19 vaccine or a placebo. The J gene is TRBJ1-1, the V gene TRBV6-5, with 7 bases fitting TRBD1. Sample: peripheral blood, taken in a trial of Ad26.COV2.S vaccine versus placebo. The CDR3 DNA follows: TGTGCCAGCAGTAGGGGGCTGGACACTGAAGCTTTCTTT. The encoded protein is CASSRGLDTEAFF.